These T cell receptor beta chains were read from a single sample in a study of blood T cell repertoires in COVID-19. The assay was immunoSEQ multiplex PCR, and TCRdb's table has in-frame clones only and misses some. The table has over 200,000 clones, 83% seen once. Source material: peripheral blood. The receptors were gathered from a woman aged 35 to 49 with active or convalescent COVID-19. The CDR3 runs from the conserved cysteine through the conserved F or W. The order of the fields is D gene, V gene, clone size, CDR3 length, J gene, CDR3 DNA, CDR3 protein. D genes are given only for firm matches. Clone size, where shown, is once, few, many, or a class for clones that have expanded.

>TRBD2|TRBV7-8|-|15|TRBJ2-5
TGTGCCAGCAGCTTAGAAGCGGGAGAGGTAGAGACCCAGTACTTC
CASSLEAGEVETQYF
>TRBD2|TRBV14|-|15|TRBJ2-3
TGTGCCAGTGGAGCAGAGCGGGGGAGCACAGATACGCAGTATTTT
CASGAERGSTDTQYF
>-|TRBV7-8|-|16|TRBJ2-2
TGTGCCAGCAGCTCGACCGCGACAAGGAACACCGGGGAGCTGTTTTTT
CASSSTATRNTGELFF
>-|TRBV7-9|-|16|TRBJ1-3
TGTGCCAGCAGCTTAGACACAGGTCACTCTGGAAACACCATATATTTT
CASSLDTGHSGNTIYF
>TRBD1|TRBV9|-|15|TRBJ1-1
TGTGCCAGCACCGCCATTGACAGGGCGGGCGCTGAAGCTTTCTTT
CASTAIDRAGAEAFF
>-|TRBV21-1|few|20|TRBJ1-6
TGTGCCAGCAGCATTTACCGGGACACTGAACCCTCGTGGTGTAATTCACCCCTCCACTTT
CASSIYRDTEPSWCNSPLHF
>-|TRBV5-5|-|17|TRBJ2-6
TGTGCCAGCAGCTTGGGGACGGGACTCTCTGGGGCCAACGTCCTGACTTTC
CASSLGTGLSGANVLTF
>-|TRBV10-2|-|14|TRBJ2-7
TGCGCCAGCTCGGGGCGGGAAAACTCCTACGAGCAGTACTTC
CASSGRENSYEQYF
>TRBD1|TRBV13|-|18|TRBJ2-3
TGTGCCAGCAGCTTCAGGGCGCGACAGGGATTAGGCACAGATACGCAGTATTTT
CASSFRARQGLGTDTQYF
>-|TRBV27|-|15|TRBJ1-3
TGTGCCAGCAGTTTTCGGGGGGGGACTGGAAACACCATATATTTT
CASSFRGGTGNTIYF
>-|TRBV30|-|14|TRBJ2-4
TGTGCCTGGAGGCCAGATTTGGGAGAGGACATTCAGTACTTC
CAWRPDLGEDIQYF
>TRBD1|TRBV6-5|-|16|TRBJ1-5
TGTGCCAGCAGTTCTCGACAGGGATTGGGCAATCAGCCCCAGCATTTT
CASSSRQGLGNQPQHF
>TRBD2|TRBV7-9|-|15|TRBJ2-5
TGTGCCAGCAGCCTGACAGCTAGCGGGGGGGAGACCCAGTACTTC
CASSLTASGGETQYF
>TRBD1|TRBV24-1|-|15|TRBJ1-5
TGTGCCACCAGTCCCACAGGGGAAGGCAATCAGCCCCAGCATTTT
CATSPTGEGNQPQHF
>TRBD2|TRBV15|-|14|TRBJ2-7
TGTGCCACCAGCACAGCACCGGGGGGGTACGAGCAGTACTTC
CATSTAPGGYEQYF
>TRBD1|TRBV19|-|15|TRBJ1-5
TGTGCCAGTAGCCGCTCCGGGACAGGGGATCAGCCCCAGCATTTT
CASSRSGTGDQPQHF
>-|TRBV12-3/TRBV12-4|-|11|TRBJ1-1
TGTGCCAGCAGTGGGGGGACTGAAGCTTTCTTT
CASSGGTEAFF
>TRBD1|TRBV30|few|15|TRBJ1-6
TGTGCCTGGAGTGTAGCGACAGGGAGCAATTCACCCCTCCACTTT
CAWSVATGSNSPLHF
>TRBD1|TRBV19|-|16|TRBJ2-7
TGTGCCAGTAGTATAGTCGGGACAGGATCTACCTACGAGCAGTACTTC
CASSIVGTGSTYEQYF
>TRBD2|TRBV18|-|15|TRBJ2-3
TGTGCCAGCTCACCAACTAGCGGGGGCACAGATACGCAGTATTTT
CASSPTSGGTDTQYF
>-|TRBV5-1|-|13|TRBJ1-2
TGCGCCAGCAGCTTTGGGCAGGGAGGTGGCTACACCTTC
CASSFGQGGGYTF
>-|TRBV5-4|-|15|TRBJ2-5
TGTGCCAGCAGCCCGGATGGGGGAGGGGGAGAGACCCAGTACTTC
CASSPDGGGGETQYF
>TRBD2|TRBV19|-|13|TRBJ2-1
TGTGCCAGTACCCGGGGACTAGCGGGGGGACTGTTCTTC
CASTRGLAGGLFF
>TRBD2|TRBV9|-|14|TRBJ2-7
TGTGCCAGCAGCGTAGGTGGGGACTACGGGGAGCAGTACTTC
CASSVGGDYGEQYF
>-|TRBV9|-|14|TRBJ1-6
TGTGCCAGCAGCTCGGGGGACGCAGATTCACCCCTCCACTTT
CASSSGDADSPLHF
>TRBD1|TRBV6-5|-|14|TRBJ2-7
TGTGCCAGCAGATACGACAGGGGTACCTACGAGCAGTACTTC
CASRYDRGTYEQYF
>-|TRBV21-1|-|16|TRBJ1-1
TGTGCCAGCAGCAAAGAAAGGGGGACGGTGAACACTGAAGCTTTCTTT
CASSKERGTVNTEAFF
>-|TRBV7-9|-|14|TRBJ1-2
TGTGCCAGCAGCTTAATTGTGAGAGACTATGGCTACACCTTC
CASSLIVRDYGYTF
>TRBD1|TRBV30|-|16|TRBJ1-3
TGTGCCTGGAAGCGGGACAGGCCGGGTTCCGGAAACACCATATATTTT
CAWKRDRPGSGNTIYF
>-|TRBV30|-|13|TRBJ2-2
TGTGCCTGTAGGACAGCGAACACCGGGGAGCTGTTTTTT
CACRTANTGELFF
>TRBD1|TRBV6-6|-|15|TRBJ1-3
TGTGCCAGCAGTGGACAGGGCGAGTCTGGAAACACCATATATTTT
CASSGQGESGNTIYF
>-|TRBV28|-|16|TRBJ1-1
TGTGCCAGCAGTTTGCCATCGGATGAGGGGAGGACTGAAGCTTTCTTT
CASSLPSDEGRTEAFF
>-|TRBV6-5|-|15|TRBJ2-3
TGTGCCAGCAGTTCGGAAACGGGGAGCACAGATACGCAGTATTTT
CASSSETGSTDTQYF
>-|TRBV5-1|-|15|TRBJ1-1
TGCGCCAGCAGCTTCCGTCAGGGTTTCGGGACTGAAGCTTTCTTT
CASSFRQGFGTEAFF
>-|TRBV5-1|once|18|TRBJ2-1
TGCGCCAGCAGCTTGTTTGGGACTTCTGGAAGCTCCTACAATGAGCAGTTCTTC
CASSLFGTSGSSYNEQFF
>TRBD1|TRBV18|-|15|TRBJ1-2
TGTGCCAGCTCTCCCGATTCAGGGGGCGCTGGTGGCTACACCTTC
CASSPDSGGAGGYTF
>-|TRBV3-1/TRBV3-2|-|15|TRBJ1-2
TGTGCCCGCCCCTCATCCAGGGAACTTAACTATGGCTACACCTTC
CARPSSRELNYGYTF
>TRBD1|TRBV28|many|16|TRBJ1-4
TGTGCCAGCAGTCCATCCTTCCGGGACAGGGACGAAAAACTGTTTTTT
CASSPSFRDRDEKLFF
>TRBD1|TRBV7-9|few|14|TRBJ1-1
TGTGCCAGCAGGGATACGGACAGGGGGACTGAAGCTTTCTTT
CASRDTDRGTEAFF
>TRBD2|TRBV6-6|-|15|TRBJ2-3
TGTGCCAGCAGTTATCTAGCGGGAGTCCCAGATACGCAGTATTTT
CASSYLAGVPDTQYF
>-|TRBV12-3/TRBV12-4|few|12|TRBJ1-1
TGTGCCAGCAGCCCCAGGGACACTGAAGCTTTCTTT
CASSPRDTEAFF
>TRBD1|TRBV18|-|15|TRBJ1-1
TGTGCCAGCTCACCCCGACAGGGTGAGGGCACTGAAGCTTTCTTT
CASSPRQGEGTEAFF
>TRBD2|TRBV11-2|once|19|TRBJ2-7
TGTGCCAGCAGCTTAACCCCGGGACTAGCGGGGAGAGGTGTCTACGAGCAGTACTTC
CASSLTPGLAGRGVYEQYF
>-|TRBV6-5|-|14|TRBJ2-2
TGTGCCAGCAGTTATGCGGCAAACACCGGGGAGCTGTTTTTT
CASSYAANTGELFF
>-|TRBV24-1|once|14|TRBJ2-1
TGTGCCACCAGTGATCCGACTAAGAACAATGAGCAGTTCTTC
CATSDPTKNNEQFF
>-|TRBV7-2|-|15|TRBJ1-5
TGTGCCAGCAGCTTATCATGGCAGTATAATCAGCCCCAGCATTTT
CASSLSWQYNQPQHF
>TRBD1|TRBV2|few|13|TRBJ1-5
TGTGCCAGCAGTGGACAGGGTTCGGCGCCCCAGCATTTT
CASSGQGSAPQHF
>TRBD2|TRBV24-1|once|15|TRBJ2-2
TGTGCCACCAAGACTAGCGGAGATCCCACCGGGGAGCTGTTTTTT
CATKTSGDPTGELFF
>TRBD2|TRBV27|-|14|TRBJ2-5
TGTGCCAGCAAACTTAGCGGGAGTCGGGAGACCCAGTACTTC
CASKLSGSRETQYF
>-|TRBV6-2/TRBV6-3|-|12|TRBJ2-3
TGTGCCAGCAGCCTGTCTGCAGATACGCAGTATTTT
CASSLSADTQYF
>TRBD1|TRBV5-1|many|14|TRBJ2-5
TGCGCCAGCAGCTTGGTTAAGGGGGCAGAGACCCAGTACTTC
CASSLVKGAETQYF
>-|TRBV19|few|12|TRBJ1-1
TGTGCCAGTAGTTACAGGGTTGGTGAAGCTTTCTTT
CASSYRVGEAFF
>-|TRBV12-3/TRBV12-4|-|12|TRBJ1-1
TGTGCCAGCAGATCGATGACAGACAGTGCTTTCTTT
CASRSMTDSAFF
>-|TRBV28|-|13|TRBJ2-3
TGTGCCAGCAGCAGATTTAGCACAGATACGCAGTATTTT
CASSRFSTDTQYF
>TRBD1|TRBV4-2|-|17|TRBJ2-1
TGTGCCAGCAGCCAAGTTGCCGGGACAGGGATTTACAATGAGCAGTTCTTC
CASSQVAGTGIYNEQFF
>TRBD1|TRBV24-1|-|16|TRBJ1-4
TGTGCCACCAGTGATTCCCAACAGGGGGCGCGTGAAAAACTGTTTTTT
CATSDSQQGAREKLFF
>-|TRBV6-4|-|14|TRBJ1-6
TGTGCCAGCAGTGACGGAGACCCGAATTCACCCCTCCACTTT
CASSDGDPNSPLHF
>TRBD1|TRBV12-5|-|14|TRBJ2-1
TGTGCTAGTGGAGGGACAGGGGGTTACAATGAGCAGTTCTTC
CASGGTGGYNEQFF
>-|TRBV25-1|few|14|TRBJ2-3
TGTGCCAGCAGTGAACGAGAGAGCACAGATACGCAGTATTTT
CASSERESTDTQYF
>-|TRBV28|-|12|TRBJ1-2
TGTGCCAGCCGGGTAGGGAGTTATGGCTACACCTTC
CASRVGSYGYTF